The rows below give T cell receptor beta chains drawn from one sample of a study of blood T cells in healthy people across ages. A single record per CDR3 protein comes from TCRdb applying MiXCR to the 5' RACE reads. Seen here are some 1.8 million distinct CDR3 sequences, 30% to 40% observed once, and the top ten hold around 23%. Sequencing was performed on blood. Source of these receptors: a human donor in good health. The CDR3 runs from the conserved cysteine through the conserved F or W. Size values are once, few and many counts, or a class for expanded clones, and some rows have none.

clone size: -; J gene: TRBJ2-7; V gene: TRBV9; CDR3 protein: CASSVEGQLYEQYF
clone size: few; J gene: TRBJ2-1; V gene: TRBV6-5; CDR3 protein: CASSYMGSGLAGNNEQFF
clone size: few; J gene: TRBJ1-2; V gene: TRBV27; CDR3 protein: CASSWTGLTGVSYTF
clone size: -; J gene: TRBJ2-5; V gene: TRBV5-6; CDR3 protein: CASSPLTGKGETQYF
clone size: -; J gene: TRBJ2-1; V gene: TRBV12-3/TRBV12-4; CDR3 protein: CASSLGGLMNEQFF
clone size: few; J gene: TRBJ1-2; V gene: TRBV28; CDR3 protein: CASRRVLPGADYGYTF
clone size: -; J gene: TRBJ1-1; V gene: TRBV20-1; CDR3 protein: CSARNRLNTEAFF
clone size: -; J gene: TRBJ2-1; V gene: TRBV20-1; CDR3 protein: CRARDPTSESEQFF
clone size: -; J gene: TRBJ1-1; V gene: TRBV7-2; CDR3 protein: CASSLATTGSGAFF
clone size: -; J gene: TRBJ2-3; V gene: TRBV6-5; CDR3 protein: CASSPGLVTDTRYF
clone size: many; J gene: TRBJ2-1; V gene: TRBV14; CDR3 protein: CASSRGLYNEQFF
clone size: -; J gene: TRBJ2-4; V gene: TRBV29-1; CDR3 protein: CSVGDRYCNEQYF
clone size: once; J gene: TRBJ1-5; V gene: TRBV24-1; CDR3 protein: CATSDSWGGNQPQHF
clone size: few; J gene: TRBJ1-2; V gene: TRBV10-3; CDR3 protein: CAISVREGSSGYTF
clone size: -; J gene: TRBJ1-2; V gene: TRBV6-6; CDR3 protein: CASRSQETGVGYTF
clone size: -; J gene: TRBJ2-1; V gene: TRBV7-6; CDR3 protein: CASSLALVTNEQFF
clone size: -; J gene: TRBJ1-5; V gene: TRBV7-2; CDR3 protein: CASSFGGWYNQPQHF
clone size: -; J gene: TRBJ2-3; V gene: TRBV6-2/TRBV6-3; CDR3 protein: CASSYSKVFASTEMQYF
clone size: -; J gene: TRBJ2-1; V gene: TRBV4-2; CDR3 protein: CASSQDLERGVPYNEQFF
clone size: once; J gene: TRBJ2-1; V gene: TRBV28; CDR3 protein: CASSFSPGRVYNEQFF
clone size: -; J gene: TRBJ2-1; V gene: TRBV24-1; CDR3 protein: CATRQGGDNEQFF
clone size: -; J gene: TRBJ2-5; V gene: TRBV20-1; CDR3 protein: CSARVRGGNQETQYF
clone size: -; J gene: TRBJ2-3; V gene: TRBV7-2; CDR3 protein: CASEGLQSDTQYF
clone size: -; J gene: TRBJ1-1; V gene: TRBV2; CDR3 protein: CASSDEVGGVTEAFF
clone size: -; J gene: TRBJ1-2; V gene: TRBV5-5; CDR3 protein: CASRFPGGGGGYTF
clone size: -; J gene: TRBJ1-5; V gene: TRBV4-3; CDR3 protein: CASSQDTDTRNQPQHF
clone size: -; J gene: TRBJ1-2; V gene: TRBV7-8; CDR3 protein: CASSHQSPGSGFYGYTF
clone size: few; J gene: TRBJ2-3; V gene: TRBV7-9; CDR3 protein: CASSLTHSTDTQYF
clone size: -; J gene: TRBJ2-6; V gene: TRBV10-3; CDR3 protein: CAIGQGGRISGANVLTF
clone size: -; J gene: TRBJ1-6; V gene: TRBV5-1; CDR3 protein: CASSSKGQAQSALHF
clone size: -; J gene: TRBJ1-2; V gene: TRBV9; CDR3 protein: CASSISWTGESYGYTF
clone size: -; J gene: TRBJ1-2; V gene: TRBV20-1; CDR3 protein: CSATDSQGWASYGYTF
clone size: -; J gene: TRBJ2-5; V gene: TRBV29-1; CDR3 protein: CSVSSGTGVWETQYF
clone size: few; J gene: TRBJ1-1; V gene: TRBV29-1; CDR3 protein: CSVGYQLAVTEAFF
clone size: -; J gene: TRBJ2-6; V gene: TRBV25-1; CDR3 protein: CASRGTGERPGTNVLTF
clone size: -; J gene: TRBJ2-5; V gene: TRBV9; CDR3 protein: CASSGPLGGLGETQYF
clone size: few; J gene: TRBJ1-2; V gene: TRBV4-3; CDR3 protein: CASSQDMGSDGYTF
clone size: -; J gene: TRBJ1-1; V gene: TRBV10-3; CDR3 protein: CAISEEFRTEAFF
clone size: -; J gene: TRBJ2-7; V gene: TRBV20-1; CDR3 protein: CSARDLVSYEQYF
clone size: -; J gene: TRBJ1-1; V gene: TRBV18; CDR3 protein: CASSRRTDMNTEAFF
clone size: -; J gene: TRBJ1-2; V gene: TRBV28; CDR3 protein: CASSTYRDRPTNYGYTF
clone size: few; J gene: TRBJ2-5; V gene: TRBV20-1; CDR3 protein: CSALGQGAWEQYF
clone size: few; J gene: TRBJ1-2; V gene: TRBV6-6; CDR3 protein: CASSYQTGGRDYGYTF
clone size: few; J gene: TRBJ2-1; V gene: TRBV5-1; CDR3 protein: CASSLVGRSGAFSYEQFF
clone size: -; J gene: TRBJ2-1; V gene: TRBV30; CDR3 protein: CAWSVQGINEQFF
clone size: -; J gene: TRBJ2-3; V gene: TRBV15; CDR3 protein: CATSLWTGGTDTQYF
clone size: -; J gene: TRBJ2-5; V gene: TRBV9; CDR3 protein: CASSRFQETQYF
clone size: few; J gene: TRBJ1-5; V gene: TRBV28; CDR3 protein: CAGNDRVSNQPQHF
clone size: -; J gene: -; V gene: TRBV20-1; CDR3 protein: CSAWLTSGGAYEQYF
clone size: -; J gene: TRBJ2-5; V gene: TRBV15; CDR3 protein: CATSRDLSQETQYF
clone size: -; J gene: TRBJ1-2; V gene: TRBV7-2; CDR3 protein: CASSLRPRADFYGYTF
clone size: few; J gene: TRBJ2-3; V gene: TRBV4-3; CDR3 protein: CASSLEIGGAGTDTQYF